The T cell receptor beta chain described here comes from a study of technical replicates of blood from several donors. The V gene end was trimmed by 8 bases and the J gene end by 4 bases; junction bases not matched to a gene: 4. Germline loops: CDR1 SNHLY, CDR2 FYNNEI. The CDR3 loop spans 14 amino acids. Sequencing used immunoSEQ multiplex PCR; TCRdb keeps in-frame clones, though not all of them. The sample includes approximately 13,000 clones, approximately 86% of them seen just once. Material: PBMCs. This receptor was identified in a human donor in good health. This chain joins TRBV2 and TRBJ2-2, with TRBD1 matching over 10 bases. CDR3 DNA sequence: TGTGCCAGCTGGTGGACAGGGGGCACCGGGGAGCTGTTTTTT. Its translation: CASWWTGGTGELFF.